What follows are 28 T cell receptor beta chains derived from one specimen sequenced in a study of blood T cell repertoires in COVID-19. Sequenced by immunoSEQ multiplex PCR; TCRdb stores in-frame clones only, minus some. The repertoire holds around 120,000 clones, with more than 70% as singletons. What was sequenced was peripheral blood. Receptors were obtained from a man aged 70-80 years with acute or convalescent COVID-19.

Details on this clone: Other DNA sequences in this specimen translate into the identical CDR3. The chain couples TRBV27 to TRBJ1-6; D gene uncertain. The CDR3 has 13 amino acids. Germline V lookup: CDR1 MNHEY, CDR2 SMNVEV (reference sequence). V was clipped by 6 bases and J by 4 bases, with 7 bases between them. CDR3 region: CASSLTYNSPLHF. The CDR3 DNA is TGTGCCAGCAGCTTGACATATAATTCACCCCTCCACTTT.

This clone occurred a few times. This sequence joins TRBV7-8 and TRBJ2-7, with D maybe TRBD2 (5 bases). This CDR3 has 17 residues. V was cut by 5 bases and J by 0 bases, with 20 bases left in between. CDR1 is SGHVS and CDR2 is FQNEAQ in the germline V gene. For the CDR3, the DNA is TGTGCCAGCAGCCCCTTGGGCGGGCCGCTAATCTCCTACGAGCAGTACTTC. It encodes CASSPLGGPLISYEQYF.

This chain connects TRBV5-4 to TRBJ1-2; TRBD1 might be the D (5 bases). Trimming pared 5 bases from V and 5 bases from J, leaving 16 bases between. The germline gives CDR1 SGHNT, CDR2 YYREEE (reference sequence). This CDR3 spans 14 amino acids. The chain's CDR3 is CASSGWGSGYGYTF. CDR3 coding DNA: TGTGCCAGCAGTGGGTGGGGGAGCGGGTATGGCTACACCTTC.

The chain has TRBV6-1 and TRBJ1-4; no clear D gene. This CDR3 region has 15 residues. CDR1 MNHNS and CDR2 SASEGT come from the germline V gene. Trimming cost V 2 bases and J 5 bases, with 12 bases left between them. The CDR3 DNA reads as TGTGCCAGCAGTGAAACCGGCGGACTGAATGAAAAACTGTTTTTT. Its translation is CASSETGGLNEKLFF.

The rearrangement uses TRBV10-3 and TRBJ1-1; 9 nucleotides agree with TRBD1. There are 14 residues in the CDR3. Germline V lookup: CDR1 ENHRY, CDR2 SYGVKD. V lost 6 bases, J lost 1 base, and 3 bases stayed unmatched. This chain's CDR3 is CAIRDRGSNTEAFF. CDR3 nucleotides: TGTGCCATCAGAGACAGGGGGTCGAACACTGAAGCTTTCTTT.

This chain links TRBV28 with TRBJ1-6; D may be TRBD1 (5 bases). CDR3 length equals 15 residues. Deletions cut 3 bases from V and 4 bases from J, with 10 bases between. Germline V lookup: CDR1 MDHEN, CDR2 SYDVKM. The CDR3, as DNA: TGTGCCAGCAGTTTCCGGACACCGTATAATTCACCCCTCCACTTT. It codes for CASSFRTPYNSPLHF.

This clone was observed a handful of times. The J gene is TRBJ2-3, the V gene TRBV6-5, with 7 bases that match TRBD2. J gave up 2 bases and V 0 bases, and 5 bases lay outside the gene matches. Germline-derived CDR1 and CDR2 are MNHEY and SVGAGI. CDR3 size: 16 residues. The CDR3 DNA is TGTGCCAGCAGTTACTCGACCAGCGGGGTCACAGATACGCAGTATTTT. Its translation: CASSYSTSGVTDTQYF.

V usage is TRBV2 and J usage is TRBJ1-2; D unresolved. Trimming removed 2 bases from V and 4 bases from J, with 8 bases in between. This CDR3 is 13 amino acids long. The germline V gene encodes CDR1 SNHLY and CDR2 FYNNEI. The CDR3: CASSESYTYGYTF. The DNA for the CDR3 is TGTGCCAGCAGTGAATCATACACCTATGGCTACACCTTC.

V is TRBV16 and J is TRBJ1-2, with a tentative D call TRBD1 (5 bases). There are 17 residues in the CDR3. V gave up 2 bases and J gave up 2 bases, with 18 bases separating them. The germline CDR1 and CDR2 sequences are KGHSY and FQNENV. The CDR3 spells CASSQEWAGRTNYGYTF. CDR3 nucleotide sequence: TGTGCCAGCAGCCAAGAGTGGGCAGGGCGAACCAACTATGGCTACACCTTC. The variable domain in full, completed from reference TRBV16 and TRBJ1-2, reads GEEVAQTPKHLVRGEGQKAKLYCAPIKGHSYVFWYQQVLKNEFKFLISFQNENVFDETGMPKERFSAKCLPNSPCSLEIQATKLEDSAVYFCASSQEWAGRTNYGYTFGSGTRLTVV.

The table lists this clone with many counts. This sequence joins TRBV7-2 and TRBJ1-4, with TRBD1 as a possible D gene (5 bases). Germline CDR1 is SGHTA and CDR2 is FQGNSA. The CDR3 is 14 amino acids. Trimming removed 4 bases from V and 6 bases from J, with 12 bases in between. The CDR3 here is CASSWGRYYEKLFF. CDR3 bases: TGTGCCAGCAGCTGGGGCAGATATTATGAAAAACTGTTTTTT.

The rearrangement joins TRBV5-1 to TRBJ2-7; 10 bases are a match to TRBD1. The CDR3 is 14 amino acids. The germline CDR1 and CDR2 sequences are SGHRS and YFSETQ. V was pared by 4 bases and J by 7 bases, with 8 bases of the junction left unmatched. The CDR3 loop is CASSLTGGEREQYF. The DNA of the CDR3 is TGCGCCAGCAGCCTGACAGGGGGCGAGAGGGAGCAGTACTTC. The complete variable domain, with remaining parts taken from reference TRBV5-1 and TRBJ2-7, reads KAGVTQTPRYLIKTRGQQVTLSCSPISGHRSVSWYQQTPGQGLQFLFEYFSETQRNKGNFPGRFSGRQFSNSRSEMNVSTLELGDSALYLCASSLTGGEREQYFGPGTRLTVT.

CDR3 sequence: CASSKGIYEQYF. In nucleotides, the CDR3 is TGTGCCAGCAGCAAGGGGATCTACGAGCAGTACTTC. The chain employs TRBV2 and TRBJ2-7, with D perhaps TRBD1 (5 bases). The germline V gene has CDR1 SNHLY and CDR2 FYNNEI. V was clipped by 6 bases and J by 3 bases, with 9 bases between them. This CDR3 spans 12 amino acids.

The chain has TRBV2 and TRBJ1-2; 8 bases are shared with TRBD1. V lost 1 base, J lost 4 bases, and 11 bases stayed unmatched. The CDR3 contains 17 residues. Germline CDR1 and CDR2: SNHLY and FYNNEI. The CDR3 loop reads CASSEDTVGQGVYGYTF. As DNA, the CDR3 is TGTGCCAGCAGTGAAGATACGGTCGGACAGGGAGTCTATGGCTACACCTTC.

This clone was recorded once. This chain joins TRBV18 and TRBJ1-1; a possible D gene is TRBD1 (5 bases). The CDR3 covers 17 residues. In germline, CDR1 is KGHSH, CDR2 LQKENI. Trimming took 6 bases from V and 0 from J, leaving 20 bases between them. CDR3 protein: CASSPPGGTRMNTEAFF. CDR3 nucleotides: TGTGCCAGCTCCCCTCCCGGGGGGACGAGGATGAACACTGAAGCTTTCTTT.

J is TRBJ1-5 and V is TRBV2, with 7 nucleotides matching TRBD1. The CDR3 has 16 residues. In germline, CDR1 is SNHLY, CDR2 FYNNEI. J gave up 6 bases and V 5 bases, and 13 bases lay outside the gene matches. CDR3 nucleotides: TGTGCCAGCAGTTACAGGGGAATGGAGCTTGGTCAGCCCCAGCATTTT. It codes for CASSYRGMELGQPQHF.

This sequence joins TRBV6-6 and TRBJ1-1; D perhaps matches TRBD1 (6 bases). Germline V gives CDR1 MNHNY, CDR2 SVGAGI (reference sequence). The CDR3 has 15 residues. The V end lost 5 bases, the J end lost 1 base, and 14 bases lay between the germline ends. CDR3 region: CASSPRQEGNTEAFF. CDR3 bases: TGTGCCAGCAGTCCGAGACAGGAAGGGAACACTGAAGCTTTCTTT.

The chain combines TRBV3-1 (or the pseudogene TRBV3-2) with TRBJ1-4; TRBD1 matches at 9 bases. The CDR3 is 16 amino acids. From germline, CDR1 is LGHDT and CDR2 YNNKEL (reference sequence). V lost 3 bases to trimming and J lost 7 bases; unmatched junction nucleotides: 9. The CDR3 reads CASSQTTGTGLEKLFF. CDR3 coding DNA: TGTGCCAGCAGCCAGACTACCGGGACAGGGCTTGAAAAACTGTTTTTT.

The chain uses TRBV28 and TRBJ2-3, with a possible D match to TRBD1 (6 bases). This CDR3 is 16 amino acids long. V was pared by 3 bases and J by 4 bases, with 17 bases between. CDR1 and CDR2 from the germline V gene are MDHEN and SYDVKM. CDR3 bases: TGTGCCAGCAGTTTCCCGCTACAGGGTTGGGCAGATACGCAGTATTTT. Its translation: CASSFPLQGWADTQYF.

The chain carries TRBV2 and TRBJ2-2; D might be TRBD2 (5 bases). The V gene lost 10 bases and the J gene lost 4 bases, with 16 bases spanning the gap. CDR1 is SNHLY, CDR2 FYNNEI, per germline. The CDR3 is made up of 14 amino acids. The CDR3 here is CATIEGRGTGELFF. The CDR3 DNA follows: TGTGCCACCATAGAAGGCCGGGGCACCGGGGAGCTGTTTTTT.

This rearrangement joins TRBV6-5 to TRBJ2-3; D is unclear. The CDR3 loop spans 14 amino acids. Trimming cost V 6 bases and J 0 bases, with 10 bases left between them. Germline lookup yields CDR1 MNHEY and CDR2 SVGAGI. Here the CDR3 reads CASSLPHSTDTQYF. The CDR3 DNA is TGTGCCAGCAGCCTACCGCATAGCACAGATACGCAGTATTTT.

The V call is TRBV7-8, the J call TRBJ2-7, with 8 bases aligning to TRBD2. This CDR3 contains 15 residues. Germline CDR1 SGHVS, CDR2 FQNEAQ. J lost 7 bases, V lost 5 bases, and 13 bases had no gene match. The CDR3 nucleotides are TGTGCCAGCAGCCCTCCGCGTAGCGGGGTGAGGGAGCAGTACTTC. Translation gives CASSPPRSGVREQYF.

This clone has a handful of counts. The chain uses TRBV6-5 and TRBJ2-2; D gene ambiguous. V lost 7 bases and J lost 0, with 6 bases in between. Germline CDR1 MNHEY, CDR2 SVGAGI. The CDR3 spans 13 residues. The CDR3 spells CASKRTNTGELFF. CDR3 nucleotides: TGTGCCAGCAAGCGAACGAACACCGGGGAGCTGTTTTTT.

The V and J genes are TRBV5-4 and TRBJ1-5; the D gene is possibly TRBD1 (5 bases). The length of the CDR3 is 16 residues. V lost 4 bases and J 0 bases, leaving 14 bases between the germline ends. Per the germline V gene, CDR1 is SGHNT and CDR2 is YYREEE (reference sequence). CDR3 protein: CASSPRQPYSNQPQHF. The CDR3 coding sequence is TGTGCCAGCAGCCCACGACAGCCCTATAGCAATCAGCCCCAGCATTTT.

The chain combines TRBV7-8 with TRBJ1-1, with 7 bases fitting TRBD1. This CDR3 has 16 amino acids. Per the germline V gene, CDR1 is SGHVS and CDR2 is FQNEAQ. V trimming: 5 bases; J trimming: 1 base; junction bases outside the gene matches: 10. CDR3 amino acids: CASSPYLRQGNTEAFF. CDR3 DNA: TGTGCCAGCAGCCCATACCTACGACAGGGGAACACTGAAGCTTTCTTT.

The rearrangement uses TRBV9 and TRBJ2-3, with D unresolved. Germline loops: CDR1 SGDLS, CDR2 YYNGEE. V was pared by 2 bases and J by 0 bases, with 7 bases between. CDR3 length: 14 amino acids. The CDR3 region has the DNA TGTGCCAGCAGCGTTGGCCAAAGCACAGATACGCAGTATTTT. Translation: CASSVGQSTDTQYF.

This chain joins TRBV27 and TRBJ2-1, with 16 bases aligning to TRBD2. The CDR3 loop spans 18 amino acids. Trimming removed 2 bases from V and 8 bases from J; junction bases left unmatched: 9. Germline CDR1 is MNHEY and CDR2 is SMNVEV (reference sequence). Here the CDR3 reads CASSLRGLAGGLGDEQFF. The DNA for the CDR3 is TGTGCCAGCAGTTTAAGGGGACTAGCGGGGGGGCTTGGAGATGAGCAGTTCTTC.

This chain links TRBV19 with TRBJ2-7; 9 bases fit TRBD1. The J segment lost 1 base and the V segment lost 5 bases, leaving 3 bases of the junction unmatched. Per the germline V gene, CDR1 is LNHDA and CDR2 is SQIVND (reference sequence). The CDR3 totals 14 residues. CDR3 in amino acids: CASSQGQGSYEQYF. The DNA for the CDR3 is TGTGCCAGTAGTCAAGGACAGGGGTCCTACGAGCAGTACTTC. Full variable domain (rest looked up from reference TRBV19 and TRBJ2-7): DGGITQSPKYLFRKEGQNVTLSCEQNLNHDAMYWYRQDPGQGLRLIYYSQIVNDFQKGDIAEGYSVSREKKESFPLTVTSAQKNPTAFYLCASSQGQGSYEQYFGPGTRLTVT.

The V gene is TRBV15, the J gene TRBJ2-1; tentative D call: TRBD2 (6 bases). Trimming shortened V by 8 bases and J by 3 bases, and 11 bases separated the two germline ends. The CDR3 loop spans 13 amino acids. Looked up from germline, CDR1 is LNHNV and CDR2 is YYDKDF (reference sequence). The CDR3 here is CATGSGVYNEQFF. DNA for the CDR3: TGTGCCACCGGGTCGGGGGTCTACAATGAGCAGTTCTTC. Filled out from reference TRBV15 and TRBJ2-1, the complete variable domain reads DAMVIQNPRYQVTQFGKPVTLSCSQTLNHNVMYWYQQKSSQAPKLLFHYYDKDFNNEADTPDNFQSRRPNTSFCFLDIRSPGLGDTAMYLCATGSGVYNEQFFGPGTRLTVL.